This TCR beta chain was profiled in a study of PD-L1 blockade in urothelial cancer. Study information: Bladder-origin urothelial cancer in males covered about 85% of the 29 patients. A median of about 140,000 T cells was found in the blood samples. At 6 weeks and at 3 weeks (second dose) after treatment start, blood was analyzed.

Losses at the gene ends were 0 bases for V and 5 bases for J; bases not matched to a gene: 6. CDR1 is SQVTM, CDR2 ANQGSEA, per germline. This CDR3 comprises 15 residues. Study outcomes and limitations: Enhanced expansion of tumor-associated blood clones at 3 weeks characterized durable-benefit patients.

Profiling relied on immunoSEQ multiplex PCR, and the TCRdb table lists in-frame clones only, not all of them. The table shows 40,000 to 55,000 clones, with around 84% occurring only once. Remarks on this clone: Its antigen is as yet unknown.

Time point reported: pretreatment peripheral blood. The sample was PBMCs, taken around atezolizumab (anti-PD-L1) treatment. The sequence was collected from a man in his fifties or sixties with urothelial cancer. V and J are TRBV29-1 and TRBJ2-1, with TRBD1 matching over 8 bases. The CDR3 DNA follows: TGCAGCGTTGAAGATATGCAGGGGGCCAACAATGAGCAGTTCTTC. Translating it yields CSVEDMQGANNEQFF.